The source of this T cell receptor (beta chain) is a study of blood T cell repertoires in COVID-19. Overall study: The United States, Italy and Spain provided the acute and convalescent COVID-19 samples. T cells, B-cell-depleted T cells, or PBMCs supplied cDNA or gDNA.

In the original workflow: Using reference gene primer amplification, nucleated cell counts were estimated. Profiled with immunoSEQ multiplex PCR; TCRdb holds only in-frame clones, not every one. That table is the source of V, J and clone size, and D and trimming were worked out from the DNA. The sample has around 240,000 clones, approximately 81% seen once. The germline gives CDR1 SNHLY, CDR2 FYNNEI. The CDR3 covers 13 residues. The V gene lost 1 base and the J gene lost 4 bases, with 7 bases spanning the gap. The chain couples TRBV2 to TRBJ1-2; D is unresolved. The source of this sequence is a man aged 35 to 55 with acute or convalescent COVID-19. Sample: peripheral blood. This chain's CDR3 is CASSEGAGYGYTF. Here the CDR3 DNA reads TGTGCCAGCAGTGAAGGGGCGGGCTATGGCTACACCTTC.